These 12 T cell receptor beta chains were all obtained from the same sample, sequenced in a study of blood T cell repertoires in COVID-19. Sequenced by immunoSEQ multiplex PCR; TCRdb stores in-frame clones only, minus some. There are some 90,000 clones in the sample; less than 85% occur only once, and about a tenth lies in the top ten. Sequencing input: peripheral blood. The receptors were gathered from a woman in her sixties or seventies with acute or convalescent COVID-19.

The chain has TRBV5-1 and TRBJ1-2; 7 bases map to TRBD1. The CDR3 length is 14 residues. Germline V gene lookup returns CDR1 SGHRS and CDR2 YFSETQ. J lost 2 bases, V lost 2 bases, and 3 bases had no gene match. In DNA, the CDR3 is TGCGCCAGCAGCTTAGGACAGGCCAACTATGGCTACACCTTC. This sequence encodes CASSLGQANYGYTF.

This chain connects TRBV27 to TRBJ2-7; 8 bases align to TRBD1. CDR3 length equals 16 residues. The V segment lost 0 bases and the J segment 1 base; nucleotides outside the gene matches: 5. Per the germline V gene, CDR1 is MNHEY and CDR2 is SMNVEV (reference sequence). The CDR3 nucleotides are TGTGCCAGCAGTTTATCCCAGGGGGCAAGGTCCTACGAGCAGTACTTC. It translates to CASSLSQGARSYEQYF.

This clone was counted only a few times. This rearrangement joins TRBV28 to TRBJ2-1; 8 nucleotides agree with TRBD2. Trimming removed 7 bases from V and 4 bases from J; junction bases left unmatched: 15. This CDR3 has 17 amino acids. The V gene's germline CDR1 is MDHEN and CDR2 SYDVKM. The CDR3 coding sequence is TGTGCCAGCATCACCCCCTCCGGGGGGGGCGGGTACAATGAGCAGTTCTTC. Protein: CASITPSGGGGYNEQFF.

The chain couples TRBV28 to TRBJ1-5; D call uncertain. Germline CDR1 reads MDHEN; CDR2 reads SYDVKM. CDR3 length: 14 amino acids. V lost 2 bases to trimming and J lost 5 bases, with 10 bases between them. The CDR3 loop reads CASSLNSYYQPQHF. CDR3 bases: TGTGCCAGCAGTTTAAACAGCTACTATCAGCCCCAGCATTTT. The variable domain in full, with the rest retrieved from reference TRBV28 and TRBJ1-5, is DVKVTQSSRYLVKRTGEKVFLECVQDMDHENMFWYRQDPGLGLRLIYFSYDVKMKEKGDIPEGYSVSREKKERFSLILESASTNQTSMYLCASSLNSYYQPQHFGDGTRLSIL.

The chain joins TRBV6-5 to TRBJ1-3, with TRBD1 matching 8 bases. The CDR3 contains 15 residues. Trimming at V came to 8 bases and at J to 2 bases, leaving 8 bases not matched to a gene. CDR1 is MNHEY and CDR2 is SVGAGI in the germline V gene. This chain's CDR3 is CASGRTGRTGNTIYF. For the CDR3, the DNA is TGTGCCAGCGGAAGGACAGGGAGGACTGGAAACACCATATATTTT.

The chain has TRBV5-1 and TRBJ2-1, with TRBD2 matching 12 bases. The CDR3 has 16 residues. Germline assignment: CDR1 SGHRS and CDR2 YFSETQ. V was pared by 4 bases and J by 7 bases, with 9 bases of the junction left unmatched. The CDR3 region has the DNA TGCGCCAGCAGCATTACCGGGACTAGCGGGTGGAATGAGCAGTTCTTC. This translates into CASSITGTSGWNEQFF.

The chain recombines TRBV7-3 with TRBJ1-2, with 9 bases aligning to TRBD1. Germline CDR1 is SGHTA and CDR2 is FQGTGA. V lost 6 bases and J lost 7; bases outside the gene matches: 6. The CDR3 has 13 amino acids. The CDR3 coding sequence is TGTGCCAGCAGTTTGGACAGGGGTCGTGGCTACACCTTC. This sequence encodes CASSLDRGRGYTF.

The chain links TRBV5-6 to TRBJ1-3; D is undetermined. The CDR3 covers 14 residues. The V and J ends lost 4 bases and 8 bases respectively, with 16 bases between them. CDR1 and CDR2 from the germline V gene are SGHDT and YYEEEE. The CDR3 DNA reads as TGTGCCAGCAGCCCCGGGAGGGTAGTACACACCATATATTTT. This encodes CASSPGRVVHTIYF.

A single count supports this clone. This chain connects TRBV5-1 to TRBJ2-1; D is uncertain. The CDR3 has 15 amino acids. Germline V gives CDR1 SGHRS, CDR2 YFSETQ. Trimming cost V 2 bases and J 0 bases, with 9 bases left between them. In DNA, the CDR3 is TGCGCCAGCAGCTTTGGGCTGAGCTCCTACAATGAGCAGTTCTTC. As protein: CASSFGLSSYNEQFF.

The chain has TRBV27 and TRBJ1-1, with no clear D. Trimming took off 2 bases at V and 6 bases at J, with 10 bases between the two ends. Looked up from germline, CDR1 is MNHEY and CDR2 is SMNVEV (reference sequence). This CDR3 has 13 residues. The CDR3: CASSLNPGSEAFF. CDR3 nucleotide sequence: TGTGCCAGCAGTTTAAATCCGGGATCTGAAGCTTTCTTT.

This sequence joins TRBV7-2 and TRBJ1-1; no reliable D call. The CDR3 contains 12 residues. The V end lost 5 bases, the J end lost 3 bases, and 7 bases lay between the germline ends. CDR1 and CDR2 from the germline V gene are SGHTA and FQGNSA. DNA for the CDR3: TGTGCCAGCAGCCAGTATTACACTGAAGCTTTCTTT. This encodes CASSQYYTEAFF.

This chain connects TRBV12-3 or TRBV12-4 to TRBJ1-2; D is perhaps TRBD1 (6 bases). CDR3 length: 12 amino acids. Trimming removed 5 bases at V and 6 bases at J, with 10 bases between. The CDR3 DNA sequence: TGTGCCAGCAGTACAGGGATCGATGGCTACACCTTC. This gives the protein CASSTGIDGYTF.